This T cell receptor beta chain originates from a study of TIL therapy for anti-PD-1-resistant metastatic lung cancer. Across the whole study: Most patients had lung adenocarcinoma; several tumors were EGFR-mutant, two ALK-rearranged; half smoked currently or formerly.

V was shortened by 0 bases and J by 0 bases, with 10 bases between the two germline ends. CDR1 SGDLS and CDR2 YYNGEE come from the germline V gene. CDR3 length equals 17 residues. Indicated time point: pre-treatment sample, taken before nivolumab and TIL therapy. Tumor tissue came from excised metastases, mostly pleural nodules or supraclavicular lymph nodes. Patients were adults with stage 4 NSCLC. This was the immunoSEQ v3 assay. The protocol was immunoSEQ multiplex PCR, while the TCRdb copy is restricted to in-frame clones and leaves out a portion. The data contain 9,500 to 15,000 clones, about 54% of them singletons.

J is TRBJ1-6 and V is TRBV9; D not resolved. The sequenced sample was tumor tissue, obtained at baseline. This TCR was recovered from a person aged 25-85 years with non-small cell lung cancer. In DNA form, the CDR3 reads TGTGCCAGCAGCGTAGATCCGCACGGCTCCTATAATTCACCCCTCCACTTT. Translating it yields CASSVDPHGSYNSPLHF.